This TCR beta chain was captured in a study of shared clonotypes between healthy human individuals. V was pared by 1 base and J by 0 bases, with 4 bases between. This CDR3 region has 14 residues. Germline-derived CDR1 and CDR2 are SGHRS and YFSETQ. This clone was counted once. When replicate PCRs were run on sorted subsets, they used 200 ng DNA, roughly 30,000 T cell genomes. Libraries were prepared by immunoSEQ multiplex PCR; TCRdb keeps only in-frame clonotypes and omits some of them. Altogether roughly 1,000,000 clones are present, approximately 80% being singletons, with the ten largest covering roughly 0.57%. Adults of Caucasian background living in Nashville, Tennessee made up all donors. It was into CD45RA+ naive and CD45RA-negative memory subsets that the CD4+ cells were split.

This clonotype originated in a man between 18 and 35 years old in good health. Some clones in this sample may be carry-over from other donors' samples. Sequenced sample: memory CD4+ T cells from PBMCs. Noted subset: CD45RA-negative fraction. This chain joins TRBV5-1 and TRBJ2-2; D gene unclear. CDR3 residues: CASSLYTNTGELFF. DNA of the CDR3: TGCGCCAGCAGCTTGTACACGAACACCGGGGAGCTGTTTTTT.